This TCR beta chain was obtained from a study of identical twins. Germline CDR1 LGHNA, CDR2 YNFKEQ. The CDR3 length is 16 residues. TCRdb reanalysed the 5' RACE reads using MiXCR and keeps one entry per CDR3 protein. The sample includes more than 250,000 distinct CDR3 sequences, under 9% seen only once; the top ten take roughly 2.1%. Notes on the study in general: Fewer insertions marked abundant cord blood beta clonotypes; young adult naive trended weakly, memory not at all.

Concerning this clonotype: Its specificity is not known. Mismatch with germline at one junction end may stem from a read error.

These data were likewise used in another study, on yellow fever vaccine responses in identical twins.

The genes are TRBV4-2 and TRBJ2-2; D call uncertain. Specimen: memory (CD45RO+) T cells sorted from blood. This sequence originates from a woman between 18 and 29 years old in good health. CDR3 bases: TGTGCCAACAGCCAAGATTTATTAGGGAACACCGGGGAGCTGTTTTTT. Translating it yields CANSQDLLGNTGELFF.